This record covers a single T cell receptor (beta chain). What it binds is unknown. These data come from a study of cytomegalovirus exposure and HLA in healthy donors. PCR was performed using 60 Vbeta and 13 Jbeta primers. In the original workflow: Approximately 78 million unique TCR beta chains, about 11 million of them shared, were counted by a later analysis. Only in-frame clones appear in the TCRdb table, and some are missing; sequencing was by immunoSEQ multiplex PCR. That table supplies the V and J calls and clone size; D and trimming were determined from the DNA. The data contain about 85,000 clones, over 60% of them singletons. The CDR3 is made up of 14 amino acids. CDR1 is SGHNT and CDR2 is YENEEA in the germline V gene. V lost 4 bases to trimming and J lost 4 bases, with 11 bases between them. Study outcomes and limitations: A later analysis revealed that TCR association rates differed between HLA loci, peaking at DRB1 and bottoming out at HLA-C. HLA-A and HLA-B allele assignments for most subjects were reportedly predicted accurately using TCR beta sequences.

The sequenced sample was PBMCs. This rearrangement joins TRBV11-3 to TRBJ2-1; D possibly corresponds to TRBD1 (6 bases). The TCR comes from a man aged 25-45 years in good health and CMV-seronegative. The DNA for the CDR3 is TGTGCCAGCAGCTCTAGACAGGAGTACAATGAGCAGTTCTTC. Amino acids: CASSSRQEYNEQFF.